One sample yielded the 26 T cell receptor beta chains listed below, sequenced in a study of graft-versus-host responses after intestinal transplantation. Profiled with immunoSEQ multiplex PCR; TCRdb holds only in-frame clones, not every one. The table includes fewer than 95,000 clones, over 85% detected once. For these receptors, no antigen is known. The sample was unstimulated CD8+ T cells sorted from spleen or lymph node cells, taken before intestinal transplant. These TCRs come from a human donor who received an intestinal transplant.

The chain's CDR3 is CASSQTGGEFGYTF. The CDR3 bases are TGTGCCAGCAGCCAAACAGGGGGGGAATTTGGCTACACCTTC. The J gene is TRBJ1-2, the V gene TRBV14, with 8 bases identical to TRBD1. Trimming at V came to 2 bases and at J to 7 bases, leaving 6 bases not matched to a gene. Germline V gene data show CDR1 as SGHDN and CDR2 as FVKESK. CDR3 length: 14 amino acids.

This clone was observed once. V gene TRBV30 combines with J gene TRBJ2-1; D remains unclear. CDR3 size: 12 residues. Deletions cut 4 bases from V and 4 bases from J, with 8 bases between. CDR1 is GTSNPN and CDR2 is SVGIG in the germline V gene (reference sequence). The CDR3 here is CAWMGQYNEQFF. The CDR3 nucleotides read TGTGCCTGGATGGGCCAGTACAATGAGCAGTTCTTC.

The chain joins TRBV6-5 to TRBJ2-7, with D possibly matching TRBD1 (5 bases). Germline lookup yields CDR1 MNHEY and CDR2 SVGAGI. V was shortened by 5 bases and J by 2 bases, with 16 bases between the two germline ends. The CDR3 has 15 amino acids. Written as DNA, the CDR3 is TGTGCCAGCAGTCCACAAGAAGTGGGGCCCTACGAGCAGTACTTC. This codes for CASSPQEVGPYEQYF.

This chain uses TRBV27 with TRBJ2-7; 10 positions agree with TRBD2. Germline CDR1 and CDR2: MNHEY and SMNVEV (reference sequence). J lost 6 bases, V lost 5 bases, and 13 bases had no gene match. The CDR3 is 16 amino acids. The CDR3 spells CASSTDLAGDVGEQYF. The CDR3 coding sequence is TGTGCCAGCAGTACCGACCTAGCGGGGGATGTCGGCGAGCAGTACTTC.

This clone appeared a single time. The V gene is TRBV30, the J gene TRBJ2-7; TRBD1 aligns across 10 bases. The J segment lost 2 bases and the V segment lost 1 base, leaving 8 bases of the junction unmatched. The CDR3 covers 16 residues. The germline gives CDR1 GTSNPN, CDR2 SVGIG (reference sequence). This CDR3 is CAWSAPTGTGAYEQYF. The CDR3 DNA follows: TGTGCCTGGAGTGCACCTACCGGGACAGGGGCCTACGAGCAGTACTTC.

This clone was picked up one time. The chain has TRBV11-3 and TRBJ2-1; 7 bases are shared with TRBD1. In germline, CDR1 is SGHNT, CDR2 YENEEA. The CDR3 runs 15 residues. Losses at the gene ends were 5 bases for V and 15 bases for J; bases not matched to a gene: 19. The CDR3 loop is CASSHSTGLRGIRFF. The CDR3 DNA sequence: TGTGCCAGCAGCCACTCGACAGGGTTGAGGGGAATACGGTTCTTC.

This rearrangement joins TRBV6-1 to TRBJ2-1; TRBD2 agrees at 8 bases. In germline, CDR1 is MNHNS, CDR2 SASEGT. V shed 2 bases and J 8 bases; nucleotides not matched to a gene: 17. CDR3 size: 18 residues. The CDR3 DNA reads as TGTGCCAGCAGTGAACCTAGTCTTGGCGGGACTAGTAATCATGAGCAGTTCTTC. This codes for CASSEPSLGGTSNHEQFF.

The chain carries TRBV29-1 and TRBJ2-2; weak D call: TRBD2 (5 bases). V lost 4 bases and J 1 base, leaving 7 bases between the germline ends. The CDR3 contains 13 residues. Germline V gene lookup returns CDR1 SQVTM and CDR2 ANQGSEA. The CDR3 reads CSVVRGNTGELFF. CDR3 DNA: TGCAGCGTTGTTCGGGGGAACACCGGGGAGCTGTTTTTT.

The chain couples TRBV7-9 to TRBJ2-1; perhaps TRBD2 as D (6 bases). Germline values: CDR1 SEHNR, CDR2 FQNEAQ (reference sequence). The CDR3 contains 15 residues. Trimming removed 5 bases from V and 4 bases from J, with 15 bases in between. The CDR3 spells CASSQEMRGYNEQFF. The DNA for the CDR3 is TGTGCCAGCAGCCAAGAGATGCGGGGTTACAATGAGCAGTTCTTC.

The CDR3, as DNA: TGTGCCAGTAGTATCGCAGGGGCCCGTACTTACGAGCAGTACTTC. This gives the protein CASSIAGARTYEQYF. The chain combines TRBV19 with TRBJ2-7; D might be TRBD1 (6 bases). With 3 bases removed from V and 4 bases from J, the gap between germline ends came to 16 bases. The CDR3 consists of 15 residues. Germline CDR1 reads LNHDA; CDR2 reads SQIVND (reference sequence).

The J gene is TRBJ1-2, the V gene TRBV5-5; the D gene is possibly TRBD1 (5 bases). Trimming removed 0 bases at V and 8 bases at J, with 11 bases between. CDR1 is SGHKS and CDR2 is YYEKEE in the germline V gene (reference sequence). This CDR3 is 13 amino acids long. The CDR3 nucleotides are TGTGCCAGCAGCTTGGAAGGGGCCTCGGGCTACACCTTC. It specifies CASSLEGASGYTF.

The V call is TRBV9, the J call TRBJ2-7, with 9 bases fitting TRBD1. V dropped 3 bases and J dropped 6; count of bases not matched to a gene: 13. The CDR3 totals 16 residues. The V gene's germline CDR1 is SGDLS and CDR2 YYNGEE. The CDR3 nucleotides read TGTGCCAGCAGCGCCGGACCGGGACAGGGCACCCCCGAGCAGTACTTC. The encoded protein is CASSAGPGQGTPEQYF.

The J gene is TRBJ2-1, the V gene TRBV2; 10 bases match TRBD2. Per the germline V gene, CDR1 is SNHLY and CDR2 is FYNNEI. There are 16 residues in the CDR3. With V trimmed by 6 bases and J by 4 bases, 9 bases remained unmatched. CDR3 protein: CASSARTSGPYNEQFF. The CDR3 DNA follows: TGTGCCAGCAGCGCGAGGACTAGCGGACCGTACAATGAGCAGTTCTTC.

The chain is built from TRBV6-1 and TRBJ1-5, with 7 bases lining up with TRBD1. This CDR3 is built from 14 residues. Germline assignment: CDR1 MNHNS and CDR2 SASEGT. Trimming at V came to 8 bases and at J to 7 bases, leaving 11 bases not matched to a gene. The CDR3 DNA is TGTGCCAGCGTCGGGCAGGGGGGAGAACAGCCCCAGCATTTT. Its translation is CASVGQGGEQPQHF.

The chain links TRBV4-2 to TRBJ2-7; 7 bases line up with TRBD2. Germline V gene data show CDR1 as LGHNA and CDR2 as YNFKEQ. This CDR3 contains 17 residues. The V gene end was trimmed by 0 bases and the J gene end by 4 bases; junction bases not matched to a gene: 12. The CDR3 DNA reads TGTGCCAGCAGCCAAGAGGGGGAGGGCAGTCTGACTTACGAGCAGTACTTC. It specifies CASSQEGEGSLTYEQYF.

The sample holds one count of this clone. The chain recombines TRBV9 with TRBJ1-5; the D gene is possibly TRBD1 (5 bases). The CDR3 consists of 15 residues. In germline, CDR1 is SGDLS, CDR2 YYNGEE. V was clipped by 3 bases and J by 3 bases, with 13 bases between them. CDR3 sequence: CASSALGGINQPQHF. CDR3 DNA sequence: TGTGCCAGCAGCGCCCTTGGGGGGATCAATCAGCCCCAGCATTTT.

CDR3 DNA sequence: TGTGCCAGTAGTATTGGGTCGGGAACCTCCTACGAGCAGTACTTC. Translation: CASSIGSGTSYEQYF. The rearrangement joins TRBV19 to TRBJ2-7; TRBD2 might be the D (5 bases). CDR1 LNHDA and CDR2 SQIVND come from the germline V gene (reference sequence). This CDR3 is 15 amino acids long. Trimming left V 3 bases short and J 0 bases short, with 12 bases between. The full variable domain, with the rest looked up from reference TRBV19 and TRBJ2-7, is DGGITQSPKYLFRKEGQNVTLSCEQNLNHDAMYWYRQDPGQGLRLIYYSQIVNDFQKGDIAEGYSVSREKKESFPLTVTSAQKNPTAFYLCASSIGSGTSYEQYFGPGTRLTVT.

The chain carries TRBV4-1 and TRBJ1-3; 7 nucleotides line up with TRBD1. Germline loops: CDR1 MGHRA, CDR2 YSYEKL. This CDR3 contains 15 residues. The V segment lost 1 base and the J segment 3 bases; nucleotides outside the gene matches: 3. The chain's CDR3 is CASSQGQGGGNTIYF. Here the CDR3 DNA reads TGCGCCAGCAGCCAAGGACAGGGAGGTGGAAACACCATATATTTT.

J is TRBJ1-1 and V is TRBV9; D ambiguous. The CDR3 loop spans 13 amino acids. V lost 6 bases and J lost 0, with 9 bases in between. Germline V lookup: CDR1 SGDLS, CDR2 YYNGEE. CDR3 sequence: CASTTAVNTEAFF. Here the CDR3 DNA reads TGTGCCAGCACTACGGCGGTGAACACTGAAGCTTTCTTT.

The CDR3 reads CASSFDRGRDNDEQFF. The CDR3 DNA is TGTGCCAGCAGTTTCGACAGGGGGCGGGACAACGATGAGCAGTTCTTC. The chain combines TRBV27 with TRBJ2-1; 10 positions agree with TRBD1. From germline, CDR1 is MNHEY and CDR2 SMNVEV (reference sequence). The CDR3 sequence is 16 residues long. Trimming cost V 3 bases and J 8 bases; bases outside gene matches: 10.

The rearrangement links TRBV11-2 to TRBJ2-1; TRBD2 is a possible D gene (6 bases). The V gene's germline CDR1 is SGHAT and CDR2 FQNNGV. CDR3 length: 16 residues. The V end was cut by 3 bases, the J end by 6 bases, with 18 bases between. The CDR3 here is CASSLAWDWSINEQFF. Written as DNA, the CDR3 is TGTGCCAGCAGCTTGGCCTGGGACTGGAGTATCAATGAGCAGTTCTTC.

The CDR3 protein is CASSLAPGYEQYF. The CDR3 region has the DNA TGTGCCAGCAGTTTAGCCCCGGGCTACGAGCAGTACTTC. The genes are TRBV27 and TRBJ2-7; no firm D call. V shed 2 bases and J shed 3 bases, with 8 bases lying between them. This CDR3 has 13 amino acids. The germline V gene encodes CDR1 MNHEY and CDR2 SMNVEV (reference sequence).

The J gene is TRBJ1-6, the V gene TRBV27; 7 bases fit TRBD1. The CDR3 covers 13 residues. V lost 4 bases to trimming and J lost 7 bases; unmatched junction nucleotides: 1. Looked up from germline, CDR1 is MNHEY and CDR2 is SMNVEV (reference sequence). The CDR3 loop is CASSWDSNSPLHF. CDR3 DNA sequence: TGTGCCAGCAGTTGGGACAGCAATTCACCCCTCCACTTT.

The chain carries TRBV5-1 and TRBJ2-5, with TRBD1 as a possible D gene (5 bases). Germline lookup yields CDR1 SGHRS and CDR2 YFSETQ. The V end was cut by 0 bases, the J end by 5 bases, with 17 bases between. This CDR3 spans 16 amino acids. This CDR3 reads CASSLVTGQGFETQYF. CDR3 coding DNA: TGCGCCAGCAGCTTGGTCACTGGTCAGGGATTCGAGACCCAGTACTTC.

This clone was counted once. Other DNA sequences in the sample encode the same CDR3. CDR3 loop: CASSLTSGGPYEQYF. In DNA form, the CDR3 reads TGTGCCAGCAGCCTAACTAGCGGGGGGCCCTACGAGCAGTACTTC. The V gene is TRBV9, the J gene TRBJ2-7, with 12 bases matching TRBD2. Germline CDR1 SGDLS, CDR2 YYNGEE. This CDR3 has 15 amino acids. V was pared by 4 bases and J by 2 bases, with 4 bases of the junction left unmatched.

J is TRBJ2-7 and V is TRBV5-4; D gene ambiguous. This CDR3 contains 13 residues. Trimming removed 0 bases at V and 0 bases at J, with 4 bases between. The germline V gene encodes CDR1 SGHNT and CDR2 YYREEE (reference sequence). The DNA of the CDR3 is TGTGCCAGCAGCTTGGTTAGCTCCTACGAGCAGTACTTC. The encoded protein is CASSLVSSYEQYF.